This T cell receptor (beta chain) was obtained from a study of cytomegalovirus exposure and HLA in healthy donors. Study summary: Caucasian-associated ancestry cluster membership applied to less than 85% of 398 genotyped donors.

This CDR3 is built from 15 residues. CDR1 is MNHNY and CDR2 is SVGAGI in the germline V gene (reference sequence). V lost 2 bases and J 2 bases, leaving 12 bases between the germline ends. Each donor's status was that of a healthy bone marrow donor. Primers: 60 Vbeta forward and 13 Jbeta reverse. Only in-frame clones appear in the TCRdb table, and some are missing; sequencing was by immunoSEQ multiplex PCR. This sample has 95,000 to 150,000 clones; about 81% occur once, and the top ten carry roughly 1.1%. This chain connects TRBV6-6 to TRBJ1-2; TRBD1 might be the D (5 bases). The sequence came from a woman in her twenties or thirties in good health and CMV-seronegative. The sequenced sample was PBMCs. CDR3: CASSYPQTENYGYTF. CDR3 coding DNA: TGTGCCAGCAGTTACCCCCAGACAGAGAACTATGGCTACACCTTC.